This is a list of T cell receptor beta chains from one sample in a study of OX40 agonist ivuxolimab in advanced cancers. The table came from immunoSEQ multiplex PCR; TCRdb's copy has only in-frame clones and leaves some out. The sample lists tens of thousands of clones; about 88% were seen once. Sequenced material: CD4+ or CD8+ T cells sorted from blood, taken in a trial of the OX40 agonist ivuxolimab. These TCRs come from an adult with an advanced solid tumor such as melanoma, head and neck, liver or kidney cancer. The CDR3 runs from the conserved cysteine through the conserved F or W. The order of the fields is CDR3 protein, CDR3 DNA, J gene, D gene, CDR3 length, V gene, clone size. The D gene is left open where the match is weak. Expanded clones are given a class, and other clones once, few, many or no size at all.

CASSIRGTDTQYF TGTGCCAGTAGTATTAGGGGGACAGATACGCAGTATTTT TRBJ2-3 NA 13 TRBV19 NA
CASSRTSTGELFF TGTGCCAGCAGCCGGACAAGTACCGGGGAGCTGTTTTTT TRBJ2-2 NA 13 TRBV7-7 NA
CASSLGALNEQFF TGTGCCAGCAGCTTAGGGGCCCTCAATGAGCAGTTCTTC TRBJ2-1 NA 13 TRBV7-9 few
CASSPKGSYEQYF TGTGCCAGCTCACCGAAGGGCTCCTACGAGCAGTACTTC TRBJ2-7 NA 13 TRBV18 NA
CASSVEPGLGDYTF TGTGCCAGCAGCGTAGAACCAGGGCTGGGCGACTACACCTTC TRBJ1-2 NA 14 TRBV9 NA
CASRRERPQHF TGCGCCAGCCGCCGGGAAAGGCCCCAGCATTTT TRBJ1-5 NA 11 TRBV5-1 NA
CASSEALSPTNEKLFF TGTGCCAGCAGTGAAGCGTTGAGTCCAACTAATGAAAAACTGTTTTTT TRBJ1-4 NA 16 TRBV6-1 once
CASRSQDTEAFF TGTGCCAGCAGGAGTCAGGACACTGAAGCTTTCTTT TRBJ1-1 NA 12 TRBV28 once
CASSASQGVGLTDTQYF TGTGCCAGCAGTGCATCACAGGGGGTGGGGCTCACAGATACGCAGTATTTT TRBJ2-3 TRBD1 17 TRBV28 NA
CASSLTQGAAEAFF TGTGCCAGCAGTTTAACCCAGGGGGCGGCTGAAGCTTTCTTT TRBJ1-1 TRBD1 14 TRBV28 NA
CASSLGAGGYTDTQYF TGTGCCAGCAGCTTAGGAGCGGGGGGTTACACAGATACGCAGTATTTT TRBJ2-3 TRBD2 16 TRBV11-3 NA
CASSLAYGAEAFF TGCGCCAGCAGCTTGGCCTATGGCGCTGAAGCTTTCTTT TRBJ1-1 NA 13 TRBV5-1 NA
CAGTNDGQPQHF TGTGCCGGCACTAACGATGGTCAGCCCCAGCATTTT TRBJ1-5 NA 12 TRBV6-6 once
CASAPGFGANVLTF TGTGCCAGTGCTCCCGGGTTCGGGGCCAACGTCCTGACTTTC TRBJ2-6 NA 14 TRBV19 NA
CASSWDPTAAGETQYF TGTGCCAGCAGCTGGGACCCTACCGCCGCGGGGGAGACCCAGTACTTC TRBJ2-5 NA 16 TRBV5-4 NA
CASSLGLGLDYGYTF TGTGCCAGCAGCTTAGGTTTGGGACTAGACTATGGCTACACCTTC TRBJ1-2 NA 15 TRBV7-2 NA
CASSTPWTGTNNEKLFF TGCGCCAGCAGTACCCCCTGGACAGGGACCAATAATGAAAAACTGTTTTTT TRBJ1-4 TRBD1 17 TRBV10-1 NA
CSARGARGYTF TGCAGTGCTAGGGGGGCGCGGGGCTACACCTTC TRBJ1-2 NA 11 TRBV20-1 NA
CAISEKQGETEAFF TGTGCCATCAGTGAGAAACAGGGAGAGACTGAAGCTTTCTTT TRBJ1-1 NA 14 TRBV10-3 NA
CASSVLAGGLYF TGTGCCAGTAGTGTCCTAGCGGGAGGGCTGTATTTT TRBJ2-3 TRBD2 12 TRBV19 NA
CAISERGDSYEQYF TGTGCCATCAGTGAGCGGGGGGACTCCTACGAGCAGTACTTC TRBJ2-7 TRBD2 14 TRBV10-3 NA
CASSPRLTSLRTDTQYF TGTGCCAGCAGCCCCCGGCTAACTAGCTTGAGGACAGATACGCAGTATTTT TRBJ2-3 NA 17 TRBV9 NA
CASSETGGVNQPQHF TGTGCCAGCAGTGAAACGGGGGGCGTCAATCAGCCCCAGCATTTT TRBJ1-5 NA 15 TRBV25-1 NA
CASSLLPPGGGGIQYF TGCGCCAGCAGCCTACTTCCCCCGGGCGGGGGTGGCATTCAGTACTTC TRBJ2-4 TRBD2 16 TRBV4-1 NA
CASSPGTSAGELFF TGTGCCAGCAGCCCCGGGACTAGCGCCGGGGAGCTGTTTTTT TRBJ2-2 TRBD2 14 TRBV7-7 once
CASSSFTNEQFF TGTGCCAGCAGTTCCTTCACTAATGAGCAGTTCTTC TRBJ2-1 NA 12 TRBV6-5 once
CASSFLYGYTF TGTGCCAGCAGCTTTTTGTATGGCTACACCTTC TRBJ1-2 NA 11 TRBV5-4 NA
CASSLLGGENTEAFF TGTGCCAGCAGCTTGTTAGGAGGGGAGAACACTGAAGCTTTCTTT TRBJ1-1 NA 15 TRBV7-6 NA
CASSGDKGDGYTF TGTGCCAGTAGTGGGGACAAGGGGGATGGCTACACCTTC TRBJ1-2 NA 13 TRBV19 NA
CAISDTKRGGLAGELFF TGTGCCATCAGTGATACCAAGCGGGGGGGCTTAGCCGGGGAGCTGTTTTTT TRBJ2-2 TRBD2 17 TRBV10-3 NA
CASGNTSATYEQYF TGTGCTAGTGGTAACACTAGCGCGACCTACGAGCAGTACTTC TRBJ2-7 TRBD2 14 TRBV12-5 NA
CASRRTGGNEQFF TGTGCCAGCAGAAGGACAGGGGGAAATGAGCAGTTCTTC TRBJ2-1 TRBD1 13 TRBV28 once
CASSLWTSGYNEQFF TGCGCCAGCAGCTTGTGGACTAGCGGCTACAATGAGCAGTTCTTC TRBJ2-1 TRBD2 15 TRBV5-1 NA
CAWSGQGLETQYF TGTGCCTGGAGTGGACAGGGGTTGGAGACCCAGTACTTC TRBJ2-5 TRBD1 13 TRBV30 NA
CASSSPSTSGANVLTF TGTGCCAGCAGTTCACCGTCGACCTCTGGGGCCAACGTCCTGACTTTC TRBJ2-6 NA 16 TRBV27 NA
CASSSSDRGGDTQYF TGTGCTAGCAGCTCATCGGACAGGGGAGGAGATACGCAGTATTTT TRBJ2-3 TRBD1 15 TRBV7-7 NA
CASSRAGTGGADYGYTF TGTGCCAGCAGCAGAGCCGGGACAGGGGGCGCCGACTATGGCTACACCTTC TRBJ1-2 TRBD1 17 TRBV11-3 NA
CASSLAIPGGPLDTQYF TGTGCCAGCAGCTTAGCGATCCCGGGAGGGCCGTTAGATACGCAGTATTTT TRBJ2-3 TRBD2 17 TRBV7-6 NA
CASSSGETSGAETQYF TGTGCCAGCTCCTCAGGCGAGACTAGCGGGGCAGAGACCCAGTACTTC TRBJ2-5 TRBD2 16 TRBV18 NA
CASSLGQGGLAGTDTQYF TGTGCCAGCAGTTTAGGACAGGGAGGGCTAGCGGGGACAGATACGCAGTATTTT TRBJ2-3 NA 18 TRBV28 NA
CASSIQPNTGELFF TGTGCCAGTAGTATCCAGCCGAACACCGGGGAGCTGTTTTTT TRBJ2-2 NA 14 TRBV19 NA
CASSQDSSVDNEKLFF TGTGCCAGCAGCCAAGACTCGTCAGTGGATAATGAAAAACTGTTTTTT TRBJ1-4 NA 16 TRBV4-2 NA
CASSPPTGTAYEQYF TGTGCCAGCTCACCACCGACGGGGACCGCCTACGAGCAGTACTTC TRBJ2-7 NA 15 TRBV18 few
CASSQVAGGTGELFF TGTGCCAGCAGCCAAGTTGCGGGGGGGACCGGGGAGCTGTTTTTT TRBJ2-2 TRBD2 15 TRBV4-2 NA
CASSPRTTSGTNTGELFF TGTGCCAGCAGCCCCCGAACCACTAGCGGCACGAACACCGGGGAGCTGTTTTTT TRBJ2-2 TRBD2 18 TRBV7-3 NA
CASSFGWGTEAFF TGCGCCAGCAGCTTCGGGTGGGGCACTGAAGCTTTCTTT TRBJ1-1 NA 13 TRBV5-1 NA
CASSLVVRGDTEAFF TGTGCCAGCAGCTTGGTGGTCCGGGGGGACACTGAAGCTTTCTTT TRBJ1-1 NA 15 TRBV5-8 NA
CASSQGPGQGIYGYTF TGCGCCAGCAGCCAAGGGCCGGGACAGGGAATCTATGGCTACACCTTC TRBJ1-2 TRBD1 16 TRBV4-1 NA
CASSPDRISGNTIYF TGTGCCAGCTCACCAGACCGGATCTCTGGAAACACCATATATTTT TRBJ1-3 NA 15 TRBV18 once
CATSRETNRLQETQYF TGTGCCACCAGCAGAGAAACTAACAGATTGCAAGAGACCCAGTACTTC TRBJ2-5 NA 16 TRBV15 NA
CASSGSAQTQETQYF TGTGCCAGCAGCGGGTCCGCACAGACCCAAGAGACCCAGTACTTC TRBJ2-5 NA 15 TRBV7-2 NA
CASSSNTGELFF TGTGCCAGCAGTTCAAACACCGGGGAGCTGTTTTTT TRBJ2-2 NA 12 TRBV2 NA
CASSLGSGVNEQFF TGTGCCAGCAGCTTAGGTTCAGGTGTTAATGAGCAGTTCTTC TRBJ2-1 NA 14 TRBV7-8 few
CASSLGLAGDNEQFF TGTGCCAGCAGCTTAGGGCTAGCGGGAGACAATGAGCAGTTCTTC TRBJ2-1 TRBD2 15 TRBV7-6 NA
CASRHPQGVVDYGYTF TGTGCCAGCAGACATCCGCAGGGGGTAGTGGACTATGGCTACACCTTC TRBJ1-2 TRBD1 16 TRBV28 NA
CASSPAFPSYEQYF TGTGCCAGCTCACCGGCTTTCCCATCCTACGAGCAGTACTTC TRBJ2-7 NA 14 TRBV18 NA
CASSIGTVQETQYF TGTGCCAGTAGTATAGGGACAGTCCAAGAGACCCAGTACTTC TRBJ2-5 NA 14 TRBV19 NA
CASSPTGGGETQYF TGTGCCAGCAGTCCGACAGGGGGGGGAGAGACCCAGTACTTC TRBJ2-5 TRBD1 14 TRBV28 NA
CASSHGAAYEQYF TGTGCCAGCAGCCACGGGGCCGCCTACGAGCAGTACTTC TRBJ2-7 NA 13 TRBV14 NA